These 2 T cell receptor beta chains were sequenced from one sample in a study of T cells expressing NK-cell markers. TCRdb processed the 5' RACE reads again and assigns one entry to each CDR3 protein, with no DNA. The sample holds over 250,000 distinct CDR3 sequences. The sample consisted of blood T cells: a sorted CD56 or NKG2C T cell subset, CD4+ or CD8+ T cells, or bulk PBMC T cells (not recorded which). The origin of the receptors is a woman aged 18-70 years in good health.

The rearrangement links TRBV29-1 to TRBJ2-7; TCRdb gives TRBD1 as the D gene, but with no DNA this cannot be confirmed. The CDR3 runs to 17 residues. CDR1 SQVTM and CDR2 ANQGSEA come from the germline V gene. CDR3 region: CSVGEVWTGQTGYEQYF.

The chain links TRBV4-3 to TRBJ1-4; lacking DNA, the TRBD1 call made by TCRdb goes unchecked. The CDR3 is 15 residues long. The germline CDR1 and CDR2 sequences are LGHNA and YSLEER. The CDR3 loop is CASSQGSQGYEKLFF.